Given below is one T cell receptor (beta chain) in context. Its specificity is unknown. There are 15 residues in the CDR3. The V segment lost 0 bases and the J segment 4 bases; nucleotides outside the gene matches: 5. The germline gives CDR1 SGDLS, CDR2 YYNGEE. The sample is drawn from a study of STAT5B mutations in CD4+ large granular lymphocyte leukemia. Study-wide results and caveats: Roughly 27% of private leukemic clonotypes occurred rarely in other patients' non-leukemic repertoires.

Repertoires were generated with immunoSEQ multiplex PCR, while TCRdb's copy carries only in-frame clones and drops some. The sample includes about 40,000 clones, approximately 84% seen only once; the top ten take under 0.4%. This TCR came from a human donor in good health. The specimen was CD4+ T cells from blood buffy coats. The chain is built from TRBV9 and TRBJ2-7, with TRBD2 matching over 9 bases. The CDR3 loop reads CASSVAPSGIYEQYF. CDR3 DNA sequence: TGTGCCAGCAGCGTAGCCCCTAGCGGGATATACGAGCAGTACTTC.